The 8 T cell receptor beta chains below come from one sample, sequenced in a study of blood T cell repertoires in COVID-19. Generated by immunoSEQ multiplex PCR, the TCRdb table keeps only in-frame clones and is missing some. This sample has more than 90,000 clones; roughly four fifths occur once, and the top ten carry roughly 2.7%. Sequencing was done on a sample of peripheral blood. Every receptor here comes from a man in his fifties with acute or convalescent COVID-19.

J is TRBJ2-2 and V is TRBV7-6; no firm D call. With 6 bases removed from V and 7 bases from J, the gap between germline ends came to 9 bases. Germline V gives CDR1 SGHVS, CDR2 FNYEAQ. CDR3 length: 12 amino acids. As DNA, the CDR3 is TGTGCCAGCAGTTCGACTGGCGGGGAGCTGTTTTTT. Translated: CASSSTGGELFF.

V gene TRBV19 combines with J gene TRBJ2-4; D is unresolved. This CDR3 contains 17 residues. The V end was cut by 1 base, the J end by 0 bases, with 13 bases between. CDR1 is LNHDA, CDR2 SQIVND, per germline (reference sequence). CDR3 sequence reads: CASSIVYSLLAKNIQYF. The CDR3 coding sequence is TGTGCCAGTAGTATAGTATACAGCCTACTAGCCAAAAACATTCAGTACTTC.

This clone was seen more than once but under ten times. The chain employs TRBV6-2 or TRBV6-3 and TRBJ1-1; weak D call: TRBD1 (6 bases). Trimming took off 5 bases at V and 5 bases at J, with 12 bases between the two ends. The CDR3 is 13 residues long. In germline, CDR1 is MNHEY, CDR2 SVGEGT. This chain's CDR3 is CASSPTGWTEAFF. CDR3 bases: TGTGCCAGCAGTCCGACAGGATGGACTGAAGCTTTCTTT.

This sequence joins TRBV7-2 and TRBJ2-7, with D perhaps matching TRBD1 (5 bases). With 3 bases removed from V and 4 bases from J, the gap between germline ends came to 10 bases. This CDR3 is built from 13 residues. Germline CDR1 and CDR2: SGHTA and FQGNSA. This CDR3 is CASSFGQGYEQYF. The CDR3 DNA follows: TGTGCCAGCAGCTTTGGGCAGGGTTACGAGCAGTACTTC.

The rearrangement uses TRBV11-3 and TRBJ2-3; D unresolved. Per germline, CDR1 SGHNT and CDR2 YENEEA. Trimming took 5 bases from V and 6 from J, leaving 9 bases between them. The length of the CDR3 is 12 residues. The CDR3 DNA reads TGTGCCAGCAGCCGTCTCTCGGATACGCAGTATTTT. The encoded protein is CASSRLSDTQYF.

As to this clone: Within the sample, other DNA sequences also encode this same CDR3. The chain carries TRBV12-3 or TRBV12-4 and TRBJ2-3; D uncertain. V lost 3 bases and J lost 4, with 5 bases in between. The CDR3 is 12 residues long. In DNA, the CDR3 is TGTGCCAGCAGTTTTTCCTCAGATACGCAGTATTTT. As protein: CASSFSSDTQYF.

The rearrangement joins TRBV7-9 to TRBJ1-4, with D maybe TRBD1 (5 bases). V was shortened by 5 bases and J by 8 bases, with 12 bases between the two germline ends. Germline values: CDR1 SEHNR, CDR2 FQNEAQ (reference sequence). The CDR3 spans 13 residues. CDR3 sequence (DNA): TGTGCCAGCAGCGCTCAGGGTCGCGAAAAACTGTTTTTT. Its protein product is CASSAQGREKLFF.

The chain uses TRBV7-8 and TRBJ2-7, with TRBD2 identical over 10 bases. Looked up from germline, CDR1 is SGHVS and CDR2 is FQNEAQ. V lost 5 bases to trimming and J lost 6 bases; unmatched junction nucleotides: 10. This CDR3 comprises 15 residues. This CDR3 is CASSTGLAGVFEQYF. CDR3 DNA sequence: TGTGCCAGCAGCACCGGGCTAGCGGGAGTCTTCGAGCAGTACTTC.